A single sample is the source of the 9 T cell receptor beta chains below, sequenced in a study of control samples from healthy donors and cancer patients (dated by TCRdb to the early 2020s). The receptor library was made with the immunoSEQ multiplex PCR assay. This immuneACCESS table, as held by TCRdb, lists in-frame sequences with V and J called but not all clones. Of the missing ones, under half trace to an unresolved V gene in checked studies; the others have no known cause. In this sample the table shows roughly 24,000 clones, roughly 80% of which occur a single time. Clones ranked in the top ten supply under 35% of the sample. Sample: PBMCs. The receptors shown here come from a man aged 55 to 70 with head and neck cancer.

CDR3 sequence: CASSQRLMTGGSYNEQFF. In DNA form, the CDR3 reads TGCGCCAGCAGCCAGAGACTTATGACGGGGGGCTCGTACAATGAGCAGTTCTTC. The chain recombines TRBV4-3 with TRBJ2-1, with a weak D call TRBD2 (7 bases). The V gene's germline CDR1 is LGHNA and CDR2 YSLEER. Trimming shortened V by 3 bases and J by 4 bases, and 22 bases separated the two germline ends. The length of the CDR3 is 18 residues.

This chain uses TRBV18 with TRBJ2-1; D is unclear. Between the trimmed V and J ends, which lost 2 bases and 6 bases, there was a span of 8 bases. Per the germline V gene, CDR1 is KGHSH and CDR2 is LQKENI. The CDR3 runs to 13 residues. The CDR3 DNA reads as TGTGCCAGCTCACCAGGGCGTCGCAATGAGCAGTTCTTC. Residues: CASSPGRRNEQFF.

The chain joins TRBV21-1 to TRBJ1-5; the DNA was not used to check the table's D call, TRBD1. TRBV21-1 is a recognized pseudogene. CDR3 length equals 15 residues. The CDR3 is CASSNRRPPGQPQHF. CDR3 DNA sequence: TGTGCCAGCAGCAATAGGCGACCGCCAGGACAGCCCCAGCATTTT.

Only a few counts were recorded for this clone. The sample has other DNA sequences that encode this CDR3 too. The gene calls are TRBV5-1 and TRBJ1-5; unclear D gene. The germline CDR1 and CDR2 sequences are SGHRS and YFSETQ. Trimming stripped 0 bases from V and 0 bases from J, with 1 base between. This CDR3 spans 13 amino acids. This CDR3 reads CASSLDSNQPQHF. Here the CDR3 DNA reads TGCGCCAGCAGCTTGGATAGCAATCAGCCCCAGCATTTT.

The chain has TRBV28 and TRBJ2-1; 8 nucleotides match TRBD1. V shed 6 bases, J shed 5 bases, and the junction held 6 bases outside the gene matches. Germline CDR1 reads MDHEN; CDR2 reads SYDVKM. The length of the CDR3 is 14 residues. CDR3 residues: CASRLRDRHNEQFF. The DNA of the CDR3 is TGTGCCAGCAGGCTCCGGGACAGGCACAATGAGCAGTTCTTC.

In this sample, this clone turned up a few times. Within the sample, other DNA sequences also encode this same CDR3. The chain combines TRBV4-1 with TRBJ1-2, with D unresolved. V lost 0 bases and J lost 4, with 12 bases in between. The CDR3 covers 15 residues. The germline gives CDR1 MGHRA, CDR2 YSYEKL. The CDR3 sequence: CASSQDWPGSYGYTF. CDR3 nucleotide sequence: TGCGCCAGCAGCCAAGATTGGCCAGGCAGCTATGGCTACACCTTC.

The chain combines TRBV28 with TRBJ2-1; no reliable D call. The germline gives CDR1 MDHEN, CDR2 SYDVKM. The germline V and J ends were trimmed by 2 bases and 4 bases, with 12 bases remaining between them. This CDR3 has 15 residues. CDR3 sequence reads: CASSLAGVIYNEQFF. CDR3 in DNA: TGTGCCAGCAGTTTAGCCGGAGTAATATACAATGAGCAGTTCTTC.

This clone was observed a single time. J is TRBJ2-1 and V is TRBV3-1 (or the pseudogene TRBV3-2); 7 bases agree with TRBD2. The junction had 9 bases not matched to a gene; V was cut back by 1 base and J by 6 bases. CDR1 and CDR2 from the germline V gene are LGHDT and YNNKEL (reference sequence). The CDR3 totals 16 residues. CDR3 sequence: CASSQGGGRGPNEQFF. The CDR3 DNA follows: TGTGCCAGCAGCCAAGGGGGGGGGAGAGGCCCCAATGAGCAGTTCTTC.

The V gene is TRBV7-9, the J gene TRBJ1-1; TRBD1 matches at 7 bases. CDR1 is SEHNR, CDR2 FQNEAQ, per germline (reference sequence). The CDR3 runs to 14 residues. The trim removed 5 bases at V and 2 bases at J, leaving 5 bases unmatched. The CDR3 here is CASSPGTANTEAFF. CDR3 bases: TGTGCCAGCAGCCCCGGGACAGCCAACACTGAAGCTTTCTTT.